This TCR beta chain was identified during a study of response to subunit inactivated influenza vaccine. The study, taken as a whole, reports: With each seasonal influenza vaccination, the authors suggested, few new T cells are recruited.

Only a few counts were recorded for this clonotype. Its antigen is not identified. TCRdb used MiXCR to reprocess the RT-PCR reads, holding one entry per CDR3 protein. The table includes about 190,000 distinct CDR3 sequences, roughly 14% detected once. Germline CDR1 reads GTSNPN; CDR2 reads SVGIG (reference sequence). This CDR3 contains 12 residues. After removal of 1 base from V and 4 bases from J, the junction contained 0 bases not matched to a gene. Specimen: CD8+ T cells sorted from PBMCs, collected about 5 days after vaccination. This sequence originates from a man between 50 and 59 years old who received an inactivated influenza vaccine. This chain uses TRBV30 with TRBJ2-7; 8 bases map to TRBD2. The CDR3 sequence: CAWSGLAYEQYF. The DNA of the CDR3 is TGTGCCTGGAGTGGACTAGCGTACGAGCAGTACTTC.